One and the same sample provided the 22 T cell receptor beta chains below, sequenced in a study of regulatory T cells in long-lasting Graves disease. The time point here: newly diagnosed GD, antithyroid drugs for less than 3 months. There was RNA extracted from PBMCs, and the TCR library was made from it. Arm-PCR with iRepertoire HTBI primers amplified the CDR3 regions for these TCR beta libraries. Each CDR3 protein is one row after TCRdb ran MiXCR on the multiplex PCR reads. The sample shows 350,000 to 450,000 distinct CDR3 sequences, 15% to 20% of them seen only once. The sample also formed part of further work on T cells in Graves' hyperthyroidism and ophthalmopathy.

The source material was peripheral blood mononuclear cells (PBMCs), sampled at new diagnosis, from a patient treated with antithyroid drugs. These receptors originate from a man in his forties with Graves disease.

In its sample, this clonotype was seen many times. The J gene is TRBJ2-5, the V gene TRBV12-3 or TRBV12-4, with TRBD1 matching 12 bases. Trimming at V came to 5 bases and at J to 4 bases, leaving 5 bases not matched to a gene. There are 15 residues in the CDR3. CDR3 sequence reads: CASSHRDRGRETQYF. CDR3 coding DNA: TGTGCCAGCAGTCACCGGGACAGGGGGCGAGAGACCCAGTACTTC.

This clonotype occurred a few times. This chain links TRBV7-8 with TRBJ1-4, with D perhaps matching TRBD1 (5 bases). Germline CDR1 is SGHVS and CDR2 is FQNEAQ. Between the trimmed V and J ends, which lost 2 bases and 0 bases, there was a span of 13 bases. CDR3 length: 17 amino acids. The CDR3 reads CASSLHTWGATNEKLFF. DNA for the CDR3: TGTGCCAGCAGCTTACATACTTGGGGGGCAACTAATGAAAAACTGTTTTTT.

This clonotype has a single count. CDR3 residues: CASFMGYTQYF. The CDR3, as DNA: TGTGCCAGCTTCATGGGCTATACGCAGTATTTT. The V call is TRBV2, the J call TRBJ2-3; D gene unclear. Per the germline V gene, CDR1 is SNHLY and CDR2 is FYNNEI. With 8 bases removed from V and 7 bases from J, the gap between germline ends came to 10 bases. The CDR3 covers 11 residues.

This chain joins TRBV7-6 and TRBJ2-7; 8 bases agree with TRBD2. Germline values: CDR1 SGHVS, CDR2 FNYEAQ. V was pared by 5 bases and J by 4 bases, with 10 bases of the junction left unmatched. The CDR3 consists of 15 residues. The CDR3 is CASSRFRGGQYEQYF. DNA of the CDR3: TGTGCCAGCAGCCGCTTCCGGGGGGGCCAATACGAGCAGTACTTC.

At least ten counts were recorded for this clonotype. The chain carries TRBV11-1 and TRBJ2-1; no definite D call. The CDR3 loop spans 15 amino acids. Between the trimmed V and J ends, which lost 0 bases and 4 bases, there was a span of 10 bases. The V gene's germline CDR1 is SGHAT and CDR2 FQDESV (reference sequence). CDR3 sequence reads: CASSLAGLRYNEQFF. CDR3 DNA sequence: TGTGCCAGCAGCTTAGCCGGGCTCCGATACAATGAGCAGTTCTTC.

Points on this clonotype: This is likely an artifact of a read error, given a far larger clone one base away. The chain has TRBV2 and TRBJ2-1, with unresolved D. The germline V and J ends were trimmed by 2 bases and 10 bases, with 15 bases remaining between them. Germline CDR1 SNHLY, CDR2 FYNNEI. This CDR3 contains 14 residues. As DNA, the CDR3 is TGTGCCAGCAGTGAACTCGAGGAATCCTACGAGCAGTTCTTC. Protein product: CASSELEESYEQFF.

This clonotype has a count of ten or more. V gene TRBV2 combines with J gene TRBJ2-1, with D unresolved. The CDR3 covers 10 residues. Trimming shortened V by 7 bases and J by 9 bases, and 7 bases separated the two germline ends. Germline assignment: CDR1 SNHLY and CDR2 FYNNEI. CDR3 region: CASIGTEQFF. For the CDR3, the DNA is TGTGCCAGCATAGGAACTGAGCAGTTCTTC.

This clonotype was counted many times. The genes are TRBV4-2 and TRBJ1-1; 7 bases align to TRBD1. The germline gives CDR1 LGHNA, CDR2 YNFKEQ. CDR3 length: 14 residues. V trimming: 1 base; J trimming: 8 bases; junction bases outside the gene matches: 7. DNA of the CDR3: TGTGCCAGCAGCCAAGTTTCAGGGGGAAACGAAGCTTTCTTT. Encoded protein: CASSQVSGGNEAFF.

This clonotype was detected many times. The chain combines TRBV20-1 with TRBJ2-1; D is ambiguous. V lost 1 base to trimming and J lost 3 bases, with 4 bases between them. Germline CDR1 and CDR2: DFQATT and SNEGSKA (reference sequence). The CDR3 spans 12 residues. The CDR3 reads CSARGNYNEQFF. The DNA for the CDR3 is TGCAGTGCTAGAGGGAACTACAATGAGCAGTTCTTC.

On this clonotype itself: This likely reflects a read error, since a far larger clone is one base away. It is likely a read error, because the conserved phenylalanine at the end of the CDR3 is missing. The chain combines TRBV20-1 with TRBJ2-5; 8 nucleotides align to TRBD1. The J call is doubtful: the DNA matches TRBJ2-1 better. Germline CDR1 reads DFQATT; CDR2 reads SNEGSKA (reference sequence). This CDR3 comprises 14 residues. The CDR3 here is CSAKDRVGYNEQFL. The CDR3 DNA reads TGCAGTGCCAAGGACAGGGTGGGCTACAATGAGCAGTTCCTC.

The chain uses TRBV27 and TRBJ2-5, with 8 bases lining up with TRBD2. The CDR3 runs 15 residues. Looked up from germline, CDR1 is MNHEY and CDR2 is SMNVEV (reference sequence). Trimming removed 6 bases from V and 9 bases from J; junction bases left unmatched: 15. CDR3 bases: TGTGCCAGCAGCCACCAGTTCCTACTAGCGGCGGCCCAGTACTTC. Translated: CASSHQFLLAAAQYF.

This clonotype was found many times. The genes are TRBV15 and TRBJ2-7; 8 bases line up with TRBD1. V gave up 3 bases and J gave up 0 bases; unmatched junction bases: 7. CDR1 is LNHNV and CDR2 is YYDKDF in the germline V gene (reference sequence). The CDR3 totals 16 residues. The CDR3 spells CATSRLQGDSSYEQYF. CDR3 in DNA: TGTGCCACCAGCAGGTTACAGGGGGACAGCTCCTACGAGCAGTACTTC.

The chain recombines TRBV6-1 with TRBJ1-1; D call uncertain. The CDR3 runs to 16 residues. Trimming shortened V by 7 bases and J by 5 bases, and 23 bases separated the two germline ends. Looked up from germline, CDR1 is MNHNS and CDR2 is SASEGT. The CDR3 protein is CASTPTLGEVGTEAFF. DNA of the CDR3: TGTGCCAGCACCCCCACGCTCGGGGAAGTTGGTACTGAAGCTTTCTTT.

This clonotype appeared once. A read error may produce the germline difference seen at one junction end. This rearrangement joins TRBV7-9 to TRBJ1-1, with D possibly matching TRBD1 (6 bases). Germline CDR1 and CDR2: SEHNR and FQNEAQ (reference sequence). The CDR3 runs to 13 residues. CDR3 DNA: TGTGCCAGCAGCCCGAGGACAGACACTAAAGCTTTCTTT. This gives the protein CASSPRTDTKAFF. Full variable domain (missing parts from reference TRBV7-9 and TRBJ1-1): DTGVSQNPRHKITKRGQNVTFRCDPISEHNRLYWYRQTLGQGPEFLTYFQNEAQLEKSRLLSDRFSAERPKGSFSTLEIQRTEQGDSAMYLCASSPRTDTKAFFGQGTRLTVV.

Regarding this clonotype: One base separates it from a far larger clone, so it is likely a read error. As the CDR3 is not closed by the conserved phenylalanine or tryptophan, this likely results from a read error. J is TRBJ1-2 and V is TRBV7-8; D gene unclear. Looked up from germline, CDR1 is SGHVS and CDR2 is FQNEAQ. The CDR3 sequence is 14 residues long. Between the trimmed V and J ends, which lost 5 bases and 4 bases, there was a span of 14 bases. Written as DNA, the CDR3 is TGTGCCAGCAGCCCAATGTCAGCCGTCTATGGCTACACCTCC. It encodes CASSPMSAVYGYTS.

V and J are TRBV9 and TRBJ2-2; D gene unclear. The V gene lost 4 bases and the J gene lost 7 bases, with 11 bases spanning the gap. CDR1 SGDLS and CDR2 YYNGEE come from the germline V gene. The CDR3 covers 13 residues. The CDR3 is CASSSTYIGELFF. The CDR3 DNA reads as TGTGCCAGCAGCTCTACGTATATCGGGGAGCTGTTTTTT.

This clonotype was seen just once. The CDR3 loop is CSACSGGARDTQYF. Here the CDR3 DNA reads TGCAGTGCTTGTAGCGGGGGGGCCAGAGATACGCAGTATTTT. The chain has TRBV20-1 and TRBJ2-3; 11 bases line up with TRBD2. The J segment lost 5 bases and the V segment lost 5 bases, leaving 6 bases of the junction unmatched. Germline V gene lookup returns CDR1 DFQATT and CDR2 SNEGSKA (reference sequence). The CDR3 has 14 residues.

The sample holds many counts of this clonotype. The genes are TRBV28 and TRBJ2-7, with D possibly TRBD2 on 5 matching bases. V was cut by 6 bases and J by 5 bases, with 14 bases left in between. Per the germline V gene, CDR1 is MDHEN and CDR2 is SYDVKM. The CDR3 is 13 residues long. The CDR3 sequence: CASRDFPLDEQYF. The CDR3 nucleotides are TGTGCCAGCAGGGACTTCCCGCTAGACGAGCAGTACTTC.

This clonotype occurred a few times. J is TRBJ1-2 and V is TRBV2; 10 nucleotides line up with TRBD1. The germline CDR1 and CDR2 sequences are SNHLY and FYNNEI. The CDR3 is 13 amino acids. V lost 7 bases and J lost 3; bases outside the gene matches: 2. CDR3 region: CASKDRGHYGYTF. CDR3 nucleotides: TGTGCCAGCAAAGACAGGGGGCACTATGGCTACACCTTC.

Here the CDR3 DNA reads TGTGCCAGCAGTCCGGACGGACCTAACTATGGCTACACCTTC. This codes for CASSPDGPNYGYTF. The rearrangement joins TRBV2 to TRBJ1-2; D remains ambiguous. V was clipped by 5 bases and J by 0 bases, with 10 bases between them. Germline V gene data show CDR1 as SNHLY and CDR2 as FYNNEI. This CDR3 is 14 amino acids long. Using reference TRBV2 and TRBJ1-2 for the parts outside the CDR3, the full variable domain is EPEVTQTPSHQVTQMGQEVILRCVPISNHLYFYWYRQILGQKVEFLVSFYNNEISEKSEIFDDQFSVERPDGSNFTLKIRSTKLEDSAMYFCASSPDGPNYGYTFGSGTRLTVV.

The V and J genes are TRBV2 and TRBJ2-1, with no clear D. In germline, CDR1 is SNHLY, CDR2 FYNNEI. Trimming removed 3 bases at V and 9 bases at J, with 9 bases between. The CDR3 sequence is 12 residues long. CDR3 DNA: TGTGCCAGCAGTGATCAAGGGATTGAGCAGTTCTTC. Protein sequence: CASSDQGIEQFF. Variable domain in full (rest from reference TRBV2 and TRBJ2-1): EPEVTQTPSHQVTQMGQEVILRCVPISNHLYFYWYRQILGQKVEFLVSFYNNEISEKSEIFDDQFSVERPDGSNFTLKIRSTKLEDSAMYFCASSDQGIEQFFGPGTRLTVL.

Many counts were recorded for this clonotype. The chain carries TRBV6-2 or TRBV6-3 and TRBJ2-7; D is possibly TRBD1 (5 bases). Looked up from germline, CDR1 is MNHEY and CDR2 is SVGEGT. Trimming left V 0 bases short and J 2 bases short, with 14 bases between. The CDR3 extends over 16 amino acids. The CDR3 bases are TGTGCCAGCAGTTACTCACCCAGGGATTCCCCCTACGAGCAGTACTTC. It yields the protein CASSYSPRDSPYEQYF.